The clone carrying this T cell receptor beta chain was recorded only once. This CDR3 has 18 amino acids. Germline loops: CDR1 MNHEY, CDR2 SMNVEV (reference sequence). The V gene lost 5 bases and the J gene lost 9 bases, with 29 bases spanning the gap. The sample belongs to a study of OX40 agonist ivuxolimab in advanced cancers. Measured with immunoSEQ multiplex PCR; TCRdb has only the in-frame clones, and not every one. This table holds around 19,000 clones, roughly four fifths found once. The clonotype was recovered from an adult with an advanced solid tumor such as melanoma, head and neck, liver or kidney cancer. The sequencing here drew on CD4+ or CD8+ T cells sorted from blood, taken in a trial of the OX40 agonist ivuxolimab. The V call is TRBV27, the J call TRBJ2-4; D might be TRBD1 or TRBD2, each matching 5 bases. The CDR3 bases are TGTGCCAGCAGTCCCGGGACGTTCGGTGGGACCCAAGAGGGCATTCAGTACTTC. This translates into CASSPGTFGGTQEGIQYF.